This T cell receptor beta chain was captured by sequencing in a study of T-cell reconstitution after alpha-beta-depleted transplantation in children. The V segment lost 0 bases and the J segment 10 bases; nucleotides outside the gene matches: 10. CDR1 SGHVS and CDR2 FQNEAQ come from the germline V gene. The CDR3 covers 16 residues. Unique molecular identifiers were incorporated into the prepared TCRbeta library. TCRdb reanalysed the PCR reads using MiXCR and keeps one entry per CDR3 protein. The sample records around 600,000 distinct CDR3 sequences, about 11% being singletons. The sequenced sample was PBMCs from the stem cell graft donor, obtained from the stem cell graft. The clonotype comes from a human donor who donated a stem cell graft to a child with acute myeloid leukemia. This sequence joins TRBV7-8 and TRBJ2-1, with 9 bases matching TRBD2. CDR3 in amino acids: CASSLALLAGLREQFF. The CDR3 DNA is TGTGCCAGCAGCTTAGCGCTGCTAGCGGGGCTGAGAGAGCAGTTCTTC.